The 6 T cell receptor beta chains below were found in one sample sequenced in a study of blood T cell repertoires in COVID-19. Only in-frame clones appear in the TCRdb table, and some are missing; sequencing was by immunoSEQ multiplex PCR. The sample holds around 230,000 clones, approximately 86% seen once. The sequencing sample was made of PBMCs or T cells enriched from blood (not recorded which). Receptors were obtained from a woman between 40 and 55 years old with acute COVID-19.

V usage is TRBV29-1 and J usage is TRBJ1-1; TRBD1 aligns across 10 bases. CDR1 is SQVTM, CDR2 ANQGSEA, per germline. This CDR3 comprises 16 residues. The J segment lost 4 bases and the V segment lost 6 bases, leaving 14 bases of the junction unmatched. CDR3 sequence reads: CSVRRWETGGPTEAFF. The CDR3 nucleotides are TGCAGCGTCCGACGGTGGGAGACAGGGGGCCCCACTGAAGCTTTCTTT. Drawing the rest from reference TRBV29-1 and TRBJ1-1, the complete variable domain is SAVISQKPSRDICQRGTSLTIQCQVDSQVTMMFWYRQQPGQSLTLIATANQGSEATYESGFVIDKFPISRPNLTFSTLTVSNMSPEDSSIYLCSVRRWETGGPTEAFFGQGTRLTVV.

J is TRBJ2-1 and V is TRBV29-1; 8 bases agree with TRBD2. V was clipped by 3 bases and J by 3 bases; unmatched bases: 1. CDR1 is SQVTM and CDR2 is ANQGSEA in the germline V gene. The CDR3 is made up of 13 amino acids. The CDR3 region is CSVDREGYNEQFF. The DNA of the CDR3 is TGCAGCGTTGACCGGGAGGGCTACAATGAGCAGTTCTTC.

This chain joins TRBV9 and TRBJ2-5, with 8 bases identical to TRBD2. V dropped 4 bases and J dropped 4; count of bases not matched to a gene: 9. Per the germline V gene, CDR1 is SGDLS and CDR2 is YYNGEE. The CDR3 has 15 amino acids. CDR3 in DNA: TGTGCCAGCAGCCAAACCGGGACTAGGGTAGAGACCCAGTACTTC. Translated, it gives CASSQTGTRVETQYF.

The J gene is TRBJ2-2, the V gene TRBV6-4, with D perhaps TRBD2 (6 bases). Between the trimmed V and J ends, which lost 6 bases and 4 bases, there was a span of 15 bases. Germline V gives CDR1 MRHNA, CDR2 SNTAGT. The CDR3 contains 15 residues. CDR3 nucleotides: TGTGCCAGCAGCCACGGGAGAGTGGGCACCGGGGAGCTGTTTTTT. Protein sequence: CASSHGRVGTGELFF.

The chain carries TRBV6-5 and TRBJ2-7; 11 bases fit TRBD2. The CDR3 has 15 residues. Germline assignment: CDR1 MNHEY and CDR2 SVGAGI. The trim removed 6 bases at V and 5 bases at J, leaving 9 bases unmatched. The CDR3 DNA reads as TGTGCCAGCAGACCAAACCTAGCGGGAGGCGACGAGCAGTACTTC. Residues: CASRPNLAGGDEQYF.

This chain's CDR3 is CASSYPSGEQYF. DNA of the CDR3: TGTGCCAGCAGTTACCCTAGTGGCGAGCAGTACTTC. The V gene is TRBV6-5, the J gene TRBJ2-7, with D hard to call. The germline V gene has CDR1 MNHEY and CDR2 SVGAGI. The CDR3 runs 12 residues. V lost 2 bases and J 6 bases, leaving 8 bases between the germline ends.